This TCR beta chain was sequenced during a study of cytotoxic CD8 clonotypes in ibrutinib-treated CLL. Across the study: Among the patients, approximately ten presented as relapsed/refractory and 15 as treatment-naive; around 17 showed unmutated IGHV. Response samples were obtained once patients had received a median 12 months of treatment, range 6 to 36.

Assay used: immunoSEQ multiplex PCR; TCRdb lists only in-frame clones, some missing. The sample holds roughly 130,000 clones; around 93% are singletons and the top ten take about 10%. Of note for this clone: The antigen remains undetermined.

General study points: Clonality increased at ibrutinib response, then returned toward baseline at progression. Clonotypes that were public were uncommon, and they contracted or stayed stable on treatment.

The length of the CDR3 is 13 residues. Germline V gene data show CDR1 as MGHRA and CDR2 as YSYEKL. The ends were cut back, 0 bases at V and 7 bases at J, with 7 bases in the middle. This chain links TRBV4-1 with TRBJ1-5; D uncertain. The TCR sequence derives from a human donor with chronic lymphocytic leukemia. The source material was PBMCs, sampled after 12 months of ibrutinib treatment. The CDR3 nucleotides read TGCGCCAGCAGCCAAGATACCGGGCAGCCCCAGCATTTT. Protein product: CASSQDTGQPQHF.